These T cell receptor beta chains were read from a single sample in a study of cytomegalovirus exposure and HLA in healthy donors. Libraries were prepared by immunoSEQ multiplex PCR; TCRdb keeps only in-frame clonotypes and omits some of them. The data contain under 250,000 clones, less than 85% of them singletons. The sequenced material came from PBMCs. The receptor source for this set is a man aged 18-30 years in good health and CMV-seronegative. CDR3s include the opening cysteine and the closing phenylalanine or tryptophan. The D gene is left open where the match is weak. Some rows mark clone size as missing; the rest say once, few, many or name a class of expanded clone.

CASSRDRGETQYF TGCGCCAGCAGCAGGGACAGGGGGGAGACCCAGTACTTC - TRBD1 TRBJ2-5 TRBV5-1
CASYTRGRGEKLFF TGTGCCAGTTACACCAGGGGGCGCGGAGAAAAACTGTTTTTT - TRBD1 TRBJ1-4 TRBV27
CASSLAAYTEAFF TGTGCCAGCAGCTTAGCAGCCTACACTGAAGCTTTCTTT - - TRBJ1-1 TRBV7-2
CASGLPGADPYSNQPQHF TGTGCTAGTGGGCTTCCAGGGGCAGACCCTTATAGCAATCAGCCCCAGCATTTT - - TRBJ1-5 TRBV12-5
CASSATGRGAEAFF TGTGCCAGCAGCGCAACAGGGCGAGGGGCTGAAGCTTTCTTT - - TRBJ1-1 TRBV9
CASSVGFPSYEQYF TGTGCCAGCAGCGTAGGGTTCCCTAGCTACGAGCAGTACTTC - - TRBJ2-7 TRBV9
CAWSRDSDSEAFF TGTGCCTGGAGCAGGGACAGCGATTCCGAAGCTTTCTTT - TRBD1 TRBJ1-1 TRBV30
CASSPRGSGGEKLFF TGTGCCAGCAGCCCGCGAGGTTCGGGGGGTGAAAAACTGTTTTTT - - TRBJ1-4 TRBV7-8
CASSQVYSYEQYF TGCGCCAGCAGCCAAGTTTATAGCTACGAGCAGTACTTC - - TRBJ2-7 TRBV4-1
CASSGLAAYNEQFF TGTGCCAGCAGTGGACTAGCGGCCTACAATGAGCAGTTCTTC - TRBD2 TRBJ2-1 TRBV2
CASSEEAAAYEQYF TGTGCCAGCAGTGAAGAGGCGGCAGCCTACGAGCAGTACTTC - - TRBJ2-7 TRBV2
CASSGLATTYEQYF TGTGCCAGCAGTGGACTAGCTACTACCTACGAGCAGTACTTC few TRBD2 TRBJ2-7 TRBV6-5
CAGGEGVTEAFF TGTGCTGGGGGGGAGGGGGTCACTGAAGCTTTCTTT once - TRBJ1-1 TRBV6-1
CASQDRINTGELFF TGTGCCAGCCAGGACAGAATTAACACCGGGGAGCTGTTTTTT - - TRBJ2-2 TRBV2
CASRGGLGQPQHF TGTGCCAGCAGAGGCGGGCTAGGACAGCCCCAGCATTTT - - TRBJ1-5 TRBV2
CASRGSGTEAFF TGTGCCAGCAGGGGGAGTGGAACTGAAGCTTTCTTT few - TRBJ1-1 TRBV25-1
CASSSNSYNEQFF TGTGCCAGCAGCTCCAACAGCTACAATGAGCAGTTCTTC - - TRBJ2-1 TRBV5-6
CAWTSIGGNEQFF TGTGCCTGGACCTCGATCGGAGGAAATGAGCAGTTCTTC - - TRBJ2-1 TRBV30
CASSYGPHYEQYF TGTGCCAGCAGTTATGGGCCCCACTACGAGCAGTACTTC - - TRBJ2-7 TRBV27
CASRRQASTEAFF TGTGCCAGCAGGCGACAGGCCAGCACTGAAGCTTTCTTT - - TRBJ1-1 TRBV2
CASSIRRTYNEQFF TGTGCCAGCAGCATCCGGAGGACCTACAATGAGCAGTTCTTC - - TRBJ2-1 TRBV13
CASTRSTAYNEQFF TGTGCCAGCACTCGGAGTACCGCGTACAATGAGCAGTTCTTC - - TRBJ2-1 TRBV2
CASSLGRGSYNEQFF TGTGCCAGCAGCTTAGGTCGGGGGTCCTACAATGAGCAGTTCTTC - - TRBJ2-1 TRBV13
CASSQATVLSGANVLTF TGTGCCAGCAGCCAAGCGACAGTTTTGAGCGGGGCCAACGTCCTGACTTTC - - TRBJ2-6 TRBV4-2
CASSLLGANNSPLHF TGTGCCAGCAGTTTGTTGGGGGCAAATAATTCACCCCTCCACTTT - - TRBJ1-6 TRBV27
CASSPRTETSGNTIYF TGTGCCAGCAGCCCTCGGACAGAAACCTCTGGAAACACCATATATTTT few - TRBJ1-3 TRBV7-6
CASKEGRNSGANVLTF TGTGCCAGTAAGGAGGGGCGTAACTCTGGGGCCAACGTCCTGACTTTC - - TRBJ2-6 TRBV19
CASSGPGVRQGGYTF TGTGCCAGCAGTGGTCCGGGCGTGAGACAGGGAGGCTACACCTTC - TRBD1 TRBJ1-2 TRBV2
CASSVRWGTGHSYYGYTF TGTGCCAGCAGTGTACGCTGGGGGACAGGGCATAGCTACTATGGCTACACCTTC - TRBD1 TRBJ1-2 TRBV25-1
CASSPPVGGGINEQFF TGCGCCAGCAGCCCTCCGGTGGGGGGAGGGATCAATGAGCAGTTCTTC - TRBD2 TRBJ2-1 TRBV5-1
CASSYVQGSTGELFF TGTGCCAGCAGTTACGTGCAGGGAAGCACCGGGGAGCTGTTTTTT once - TRBJ2-2 TRBV6-5
CATGVPGYTF TGTGCCACCGGGGTTCCGGGCTACACCTTC few - TRBJ1-2 TRBV28
CASSVAAGGEQYF TGTGCCAGCAGCGTAGCCGCGGGGGGCGAGCAGTACTTC - TRBD2 TRBJ2-7 TRBV7-9
CASSEGQSNQPQHF TGTGCCAGCAGTGAGGGACAGTCGAATCAGCCCCAGCATTTT - TRBD1 TRBJ1-5 TRBV2
CASSLRLAGGDTQYF TGTGCCAGCAGTTTGCGGCTAGCGGGTGGAGATACGCAGTATTTT - TRBD2 TRBJ2-3 TRBV28
CASRTAGDTYEQYF TGTGCCAGTAGGACGGCAGGGGATACCTACGAGCAGTACTTC - - TRBJ2-7 TRBV19
CASSYSILAGYEQYF TGTGCCAGCAGTTACTCTATCCTAGCGGGATACGAGCAGTACTTC - TRBD2 TRBJ2-7 TRBV6-5
CASSIGTAATNEKLFF TGTGCCAGTAGTATTGGGACAGCAGCAACTAATGAAAAACTGTTTTTT - TRBD1 TRBJ1-4 TRBV19
CASILGLAGMVEQYF TGTGCCAGCATATTGGGACTAGCGGGAATGGTGGAGCAGTACTTC - TRBD2 TRBJ2-7 TRBV2
CASSEAWTSGSGEQFF TGTGCCAGCAGTGAAGCGTGGACTAGCGGGAGCGGTGAGCAGTTCTTC - TRBD2 TRBJ2-1 TRBV6-1
CASSAGREGEQFF TGTGCCAGCAGTGCGGGGCGGGAGGGAGAGCAGTTCTTC - TRBD2 TRBJ2-1 TRBV2
CASTPRGLAGRVETQYF TGTGCCAGCACCCCCCGGGGGCTAGCGGGAAGGGTGGAGACCCAGTACTTC - TRBD2 TRBJ2-5 TRBV27